The 14 T cell receptor beta chains below come from one sample, sequenced in a study of low-dose radiotherapy and immunotherapy resistance in tumors. With TRAV- and TRBV-specific primers, first-strand cDNA was made, covering the alpha and beta chains. TCRs underwent around 20 PCR cycles of amplification with a constant-region primer and V-primer adapter. TCRdb reprocessed the reads with MiXCR, giving one entry per CDR3 protein. The table has 30,000 to 40,000 distinct CDR3 sequences, roughly 20% seen once; the top ten hold roughly 9.4%. Time point defined: after trial treatment. Treatment reported: LDRT plus nivolumab, ipilimumab, low-dose cyclophosphamide and aspirin (RACIN trial). Sequenced here: PBMCs, sampled after low-dose radiotherapy plus immunotherapy. The receptors come from a female donor with ovarian cancer.

Ten or more counts support this clonotype. The chain carries TRBV2 and TRBJ2-7; unclear D gene. The CDR3 is 13 residues long. Trimming pared 0 bases from V and 6 bases from J, leaving 9 bases between. Per germline, CDR1 SNHLY and CDR2 FYNNEI. CDR3 in amino acids: CASSEALPSEQYF. CDR3 nucleotide sequence: TGTGCCAGCAGTGAAGCGCTTCCTTCCGAGCAGTACTTC.

The table lists this clonotype with a few counts. This sequence joins TRBV4-3 and TRBJ2-3, with TRBD2 matching 7 bases. The trim removed 4 bases at V and 4 bases at J, leaving 11 bases unmatched. This CDR3 spans 16 amino acids. CDR1 LGHNA and CDR2 YSLEER come from the germline V gene. The CDR3: CASSPTSVGGSDTQYF. In DNA form, the CDR3 reads TGCGCCAGCAGCCCCACTAGCGTAGGTGGCTCAGATACGCAGTATTTT.

This clonotype was counted at least ten times. CDR3 in DNA: TGTGCCAGCAGCCAAGTGCCTAGCGGGCTTTACGAGCAGTACTTC. Amino acids: CASSQVPSGLYEQYF. J is TRBJ2-7 and V is TRBV4-2, with 8 positions matching TRBD2. J was trimmed by 4 bases and V by 1 base; bases with no gene match: 6. The CDR3 sequence is 15 residues long. The germline gives CDR1 LGHNA, CDR2 YNFKEQ.

This clonotype occurred many times. The genes are TRBV6-2 or TRBV6-3 and TRBJ2-7; 9 bases map to TRBD1. The germline V gene has CDR1 MNHEY and CDR2 SVGEGT. CDR3 length equals 16 residues. Germline trimming cut 6 bases from V and 1 base from J; bases unmatched to any gene: 10. Here the CDR3 DNA reads TGTGCCAGCAGCTACATTACCGGGACAGGGTCCTACGAGCAGTACTTC. As protein: CASSYITGTGSYEQYF.

This clonotype has a count of ten or more. The V gene is TRBV10-2, the J gene TRBJ2-7; 9 bases agree with TRBD1. The germline CDR1 and CDR2 sequences are WSHSY and SAAADI. J gave up 6 bases and V 6 bases, and 6 bases lay outside the gene matches. This CDR3 is 13 amino acids long. The CDR3 here is CASSSQGALEQYF. DNA of the CDR3: TGCGCCAGCAGCTCACAGGGGGCCCTCGAGCAGTACTTC.

With respect to this clonotype: Only one base separates this from a far larger clonotype, so it likely reflects a read error. V and J are TRBV29-1 and TRBJ2-7; TRBD1 might be the D (5 bases). The CDR3 runs 14 residues. Between the trimmed V and J ends, which lost 8 bases and 7 bases, there was a span of 24 bases. Germline CDR1 is SQVTM and CDR2 is ANQGSEA. CDR3 nucleotide sequence: TGCAGCTTCGAGGAAGGGGTCGCCTACAATGAGCAGTACTTC. It is translated as CSFEEGVAYNEQYF.

The chain joins TRBV18 to TRBJ1-2; no clear D. V gave up 2 bases and J gave up 2 bases, with 15 bases separating them. Germline V CDR1 and CDR2: KGHSH, LQKENI. The CDR3 length is 16 residues. CDR3 DNA sequence: TGTGCCAGCTCACCAGGGTGGGAGCGTCCGAACTATGGCTACACCTTC. It encodes CASSPGWERPNYGYTF.

This clonotype occurred many times. The chain joins TRBV18 to TRBJ2-7, with a possible D match to TRBD2 (6 bases). CDR3 size: 14 residues. V shed 2 bases and J shed 2 bases, with 10 bases lying between them. Germline V gives CDR1 KGHSH, CDR2 LQKENI. The CDR3 DNA reads as TGTGCCAGCTCACCAAATAGCGGTGCCTACGAGCAGTACTTC. Protein: CASSPNSGAYEQYF.

In this sample, this clonotype turned up a few times. This chain joins TRBV20-1 and TRBJ2-6; D unclear. This CDR3 contains 14 residues. Germline loops: CDR1 DFQATT, CDR2 SNEGSKA (reference sequence). V was cut by 5 bases and J by 0 bases, with 8 bases left in between. CDR3 in amino acids: CSAREGSGANVLTF. In DNA form, the CDR3 reads TGCAGTGCTCGCGAAGGCTCTGGGGCCAACGTCCTGACTTTC.

In this sample, this clonotype turned up many times. V is TRBV9 and J is TRBJ2-1; 8 nucleotides match TRBD2. CDR3 size: 14 residues. From germline, CDR1 is SGDLS and CDR2 YYNGEE. V shed 2 bases, J shed 9 bases, and the junction held 7 bases outside the gene matches. The CDR3 bases are TGTGCCAGCAGCGTGTACCGGGAGGGCCCTGAGCAGTTCTTC. Translation gives CASSVYREGPEQFF.

This clonotype has ten or more counts. The rearrangement uses TRBV6-6 and TRBJ2-7, with TRBD1 matching 10 bases. This CDR3 is 15 amino acids long. The V and J ends lost 6 bases and 0 bases, in that order; junction bases with no gene match: 5. The germline V gene encodes CDR1 MNHNY and CDR2 SVGAGI (reference sequence). The CDR3 DNA sequence: TGTGCCAGCAGCCAGGGACAGGGGATCTCCTACGAGCAGTACTTC. Its translation is CASSQGQGISYEQYF.

This clonotype was picked up many times. The chain combines TRBV7-8 with TRBJ1-6; D gene unclear. This CDR3 spans 18 amino acids. Trimming took off 1 base at V and 2 bases at J, with 15 bases between the two ends. Germline V CDR1 and CDR2: SGHVS, FQNEAQ. The CDR3 spells CASSLEGRPGPYNSPLHF. CDR3 DNA: TGTGCCAGCAGCTTAGAGGGCCGCCCCGGTCCCTATAATTCACCCCTCCACTTT.

In this sample, this clonotype turned up many times. This chain uses TRBV7-2 with TRBJ1-1; D may be TRBD1 (5 bases). CDR3 size: 15 residues. Between the trimmed V and J ends, which lost 0 bases and 1 base, there was a span of 9 bases. CDR1 and CDR2 (germline): SGHTA, FQGNSA. The CDR3: CASSLAGTTNTEAFF. The DNA of the CDR3 is TGTGCCAGCAGCTTAGCCGGGACGACGAACACTGAAGCTTTCTTT. The full variable domain, completed using reference TRBV7-2 and TRBJ1-1, is GAGVSQSPSNKVTEKGKDVELRCDPISGHTALYWYRQSLGQGLEFLIYFQGNSAPDKSGLPSDRFSAERTGGSVSTLTIQRTQQEDSAVYLCASSLAGTTNTEAFFGQGTRLTVV.

This clonotype was observed many times. The V call is TRBV5-1, the J call TRBJ2-7; D uncertain. Germline-derived CDR1 and CDR2 are SGHRS and YFSETQ. The CDR3 runs 14 residues. V gave up 4 bases and J gave up 2 bases, with 13 bases separating them. As DNA, the CDR3 is TGCGCCAGCAGCACGGACGGGCCTCCCTACGAGCAGTACTTC. Residues: CASSTDGPPYEQYF.